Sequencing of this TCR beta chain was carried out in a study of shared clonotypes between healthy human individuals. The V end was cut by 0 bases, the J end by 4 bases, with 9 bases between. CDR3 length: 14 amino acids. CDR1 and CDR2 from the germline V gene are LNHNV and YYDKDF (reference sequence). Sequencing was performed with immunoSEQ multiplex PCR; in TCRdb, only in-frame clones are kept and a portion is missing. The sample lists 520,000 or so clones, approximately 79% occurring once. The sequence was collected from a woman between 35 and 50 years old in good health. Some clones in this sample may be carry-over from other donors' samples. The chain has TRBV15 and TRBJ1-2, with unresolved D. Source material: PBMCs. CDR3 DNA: TGTGCCACCAGCAGAGATCCAGATTCCTATGGCTACACCTTC. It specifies CATSRDPDSYGYTF.